A selection of T cell receptor beta chains follows, all from one sample in a study of blood T cell repertoires in COVID-19. Clones were sequenced by immunoSEQ multiplex PCR, and TCRdb holds only the in-frame ones, with some missing. This sample carries roughly 100,000 clones, roughly 90% of them seen once, and the ten largest clones take roughly 5.2%. The sequenced sample was peripheral blood. Receptors were obtained from a woman aged 50 to 60 with COVID-19, enrolled during active disease. Both conserved end residues are part of each CDR3. Fields, in order: D gene, V gene, J gene, clone size, CDR3 DNA, CDR3 protein. The D gene is left open where the match is weak. Clone size is not always given. Where it is, it says once, few, many or a class for expanded clones.

D: .; V: TRBV4-3; J: TRBJ1-5; size: .; DNA: TGCGCCAGCAGCCAAGATTTTGGCAGCAATCAGCCCCAGCATTTT; CDR3: CASSQDFGSNQPQHF
D: .; V: TRBV4-1; J: TRBJ1-1; size: .; DNA: TGCGCCAGCAGCCAAAGGGGGACTGAAGCTTTCTTT; CDR3: CASSQRGTEAFF
D: .; V: TRBV7-3; J: TRBJ2-7; size: .; DNA: TGTGCCAGCAGCGCGGACAGTACGCAGCAGTACTTC; CDR3: CASSADSTQQYF
D: .; V: TRBV25-1; J: TRBJ2-5; size: .; DNA: TGTGCCAGCAGTGAATTCAGAAACCAAGAGACCCAGTACTTC; CDR3: CASSEFRNQETQYF
D: TRBD1; V: TRBV12-3/TRBV12-4; J: TRBJ1-1; size: .; DNA: TGTGCCAGCAGGGGACAGATGGGCACTGAAGCTTTCTTT; CDR3: CASRGQMGTEAFF
D: TRBD2; V: TRBV27; J: TRBJ2-2; size: once; DNA: TGTGCCAGCAGTCCCCTAGGACTAGCGGGGGACACCGGGGAGCTGTTTTTT; CDR3: CASSPLGLAGDTGELFF
D: TRBD2; V: TRBV7-2; J: TRBJ2-7; size: .; DNA: TGTGCCAGCAGCCCACGGAGGTGGGTAGCGGGGGGTGGATACGAGCAGTACTTC; CDR3: CASSPRRWVAGGGYEQYF
D: TRBD1; V: TRBV6-5; J: TRBJ2-3; size: .; DNA: TGTGCCAGCAGTATGACAGGGGTGACAGATACGCAGTATTTT; CDR3: CASSMTGVTDTQYF
D: .; V: TRBV7-2; J: TRBJ2-7; size: .; DNA: TGTGCCAGCAGCTTACAGGGTGCCTCCTACGAGCAGTACTTC; CDR3: CASSLQGASYEQYF
D: .; V: TRBV19; J: TRBJ2-5; size: .; DNA: TGTGCCAGCATGGGTTCGCGGGAGACCCAGTACTTC; CDR3: CASMGSRETQYF
D: .; V: TRBV5-4; J: TRBJ2-7; size: .; DNA: TGTGCCAGCAGCTTGGGCCAGTTCCCATCCTACGAGCAGTACTTC; CDR3: CASSLGQFPSYEQYF
D: TRBD2; V: TRBV6-4; J: TRBJ2-5; size: once; DNA: TGTGCCAGCAGTGGAAAACTAGCGGGGCTCCAAGAGACCCAGTACTTC; CDR3: CASSGKLAGLQETQYF
D: TRBD2; V: TRBV3-1/TRBV3-2; J: TRBJ2-5; size: .; DNA: TGTGCCAGCAGCCAAGATTGGGCGGGGGGACAAGAGACCCAGTACTTC; CDR3: CASSQDWAGGQETQYF
D: TRBD2; V: TRBV10-3; J: TRBJ2-7; size: once; DNA: TGTGCCATCAGTGATCCCACTAGCGGGGGGGCCTACGAGCAGTACTTC; CDR3: CAISDPTSGGAYEQYF
D: .; V: TRBV28; J: TRBJ1-1; size: .; DNA: TGTGCCAGCAGTTTTAGGGGCAGGGGGAACACTGAAGCTTTCTTT; CDR3: CASSFRGRGNTEAFF
D: TRBD1; V: TRBV4-1; J: TRBJ2-7; size: .; DNA: TGCGCCAGCAGCCACCCACAGGGGGACGAGCAGTACTTC; CDR3: CASSHPQGDEQYF
D: .; V: TRBV11-3; J: TRBJ2-1; size: .; DNA: TGTGCCAGCAGCTTTCCCGCAGGGGTATCCTACAATGAGCAGTTCTTC; CDR3: CASSFPAGVSYNEQFF
D: .; V: TRBV5-3; J: TRBJ1-6; size: .; DNA: TGTGCCAGAAGCTCAAGACGAGACACAGGGAAGGGCAGTTCACCCCTCCACTTT; CDR3: CARSSRRDTGKGSSPLHF
D: .; V: TRBV7-7; J: TRBJ2-3; size: .; DNA: TGTGCCAGCAGCCCTTCCTCGCGCCGCACAGATACGCAGTATTTT; CDR3: CASSPSSRRTDTQYF
D: TRBD2; V: TRBV6-6; J: TRBJ2-5; size: few; DNA: TGTGCCAGCAGTTATGGCGGGGGGGCCATGCAGACCCAGTACTTC; CDR3: CASSYGGGAMQTQYF
D: .; V: TRBV7-8; J: TRBJ1-2; size: .; DNA: TGTGCCAGCAGCCCGGGGGGGCAGGGCTACACCTTC; CDR3: CASSPGGQGYTF
D: TRBD1; V: TRBV19; J: TRBJ2-1; size: .; DNA: TGTGCCAGTAGTATGCAGGGGGCTTGGAATGAGCAGTTCTTC; CDR3: CASSMQGAWNEQFF
D: .; V: TRBV6-5; J: TRBJ1-2; size: .; DNA: TGTGCCAGCAGGCAGGCAGGGAATGGCTATGGCTACACCTTC; CDR3: CASRQAGNGYGYTF
D: .; V: TRBV5-6; J: TRBJ2-7; size: .; DNA: TGTGCCAGCAGCTTTGTACGGTACGAGCAGTACTTC; CDR3: CASSFVRYEQYF
D: .; V: TRBV6-6; J: TRBJ1-1; size: once; DNA: TGTGCCAGCAACGACATGGGCAGCTATAACACTGAAGCTTTCTTT; CDR3: CASNDMGSYNTEAFF
D: TRBD2; V: TRBV2; J: TRBJ2-7; size: .; DNA: TGTGCCAGCAGTGACGCTAGCGGAACCTACGAGCAGTACTTC; CDR3: CASSDASGTYEQYF
D: TRBD2; V: TRBV9; J: TRBJ2-3; size: .; DNA: TGTGCCAGCAGCCGGACTAGCATCCCAGATACGCAGTATTTT; CDR3: CASSRTSIPDTQYF
D: .; V: TRBV11-1; J: TRBJ2-1; size: .; DNA: TGTGCCAGCAGCTTAGCAGTCGGTCGTGAGCAGTTCTTC; CDR3: CASSLAVGREQFF
D: TRBD1; V: TRBV6-5; J: TRBJ2-2; size: once; DNA: TGTGCCAGCGGTTCAGAGGGGGCTGAGGGCGGGGAGCTGTTTTTT; CDR3: CASGSEGAEGGELFF
D: .; V: TRBV15; J: TRBJ1-2; size: .; DNA: TGTGCCACCAGCAGAGATCAGGCACAGACCTATGGCTACACCTTC; CDR3: CATSRDQAQTYGYTF
D: .; V: TRBV18; J: TRBJ2-2; size: .; DNA: TGTGCCAGCTCACCCTCCAGTAAGACCGGGGAGCTGTTTTTT; CDR3: CASSPSSKTGELFF
D: .; V: TRBV19; J: TRBJ1-5; size: once; DNA: TGTGCCAGTAGAGTCACAGGGATCAATCAGCCCCAGCATTTT; CDR3: CASRVTGINQPQHF
D: TRBD1; V: TRBV19; J: TRBJ1-4; size: .; DNA: TGTGCCAGCCGGGACAGCCAAAATGAAAAACTGTTTTTT; CDR3: CASRDSQNEKLFF
D: .; V: TRBV6-2/TRBV6-3; J: TRBJ1-6; size: few; DNA: TGTGCCAGCAGTTACGACGGACAGAGCTCCTATAATTCACCCCTCCACTTT; CDR3: CASSYDGQSSYNSPLHF
D: TRBD2; V: TRBV10-3; J: TRBJ2-7; size: .; DNA: TGTGCCATCAGTTTGGGACTAGCGGGGTACTCCTACGAGCAGTACTTC; CDR3: CAISLGLAGYSYEQYF
D: TRBD2; V: TRBV4-2; J: TRBJ2-7; size: .; DNA: TGTGCCAGCAGCCAAGATACCATGACTAGCCGCGGGGAGCAGTACTTC; CDR3: CASSQDTMTSRGEQYF
D: TRBD1; V: TRBV19; J: TRBJ2-2; size: .; DNA: TGTGCCACACGGGGACAGGGAGTTGCCACCGGGGAGCTGTTTTTT; CDR3: CATRGQGVATGELFF
D: .; V: TRBV29-1; J: TRBJ1-2; size: .; DNA: TGCAGCGTTGAAACAGGGACTAACTATGGCTACACCTTC; CDR3: CSVETGTNYGYTF
D: TRBD2; V: TRBV7-2; J: TRBJ2-3; size: .; DNA: TGTGCCAGCAGCTTCTATCGGACTAGCGGGGGATCAGATACGCAGTATTTT; CDR3: CASSFYRTSGGSDTQYF
D: TRBD1; V: TRBV7-2; J: TRBJ2-7; size: .; DNA: TGTGCCAGCAGCTCAGACAGGGAGAGGTCCTACGAGCAGTACTTC; CDR3: CASSSDRERSYEQYF
D: TRBD2; V: TRBV11-3; J: TRBJ2-1; size: .; DNA: TGTGCCAGCGGTCAACGGGGGGGCAGTGAGCAGTTCTTC; CDR3: CASGQRGGSEQFF
D: .; V: TRBV2; J: TRBJ1-1; size: .; DNA: TGTGCCAGCAGTGACCAGACAGCTAACACTGAAGCTTTCTTT; CDR3: CASSDQTANTEAFF
D: .; V: TRBV9; J: TRBJ1-4; size: .; DNA: TGTGCCAGCGGGCGGGGGACCGTAAATGAAAAACTGTTTTTT; CDR3: CASGRGTVNEKLFF
D: .; V: TRBV10-2; J: TRBJ2-7; size: .; DNA: TGCGCCAGCAAAGGAGGAAGCTCCTACGAGCAGTACTTC; CDR3: CASKGGSSYEQYF
D: .; V: TRBV9; J: TRBJ2-7; size: .; DNA: TGTGCCAGCAGCCCTAGTACCGACGGCCCCTACGAGCAGTACTTC; CDR3: CASSPSTDGPYEQYF